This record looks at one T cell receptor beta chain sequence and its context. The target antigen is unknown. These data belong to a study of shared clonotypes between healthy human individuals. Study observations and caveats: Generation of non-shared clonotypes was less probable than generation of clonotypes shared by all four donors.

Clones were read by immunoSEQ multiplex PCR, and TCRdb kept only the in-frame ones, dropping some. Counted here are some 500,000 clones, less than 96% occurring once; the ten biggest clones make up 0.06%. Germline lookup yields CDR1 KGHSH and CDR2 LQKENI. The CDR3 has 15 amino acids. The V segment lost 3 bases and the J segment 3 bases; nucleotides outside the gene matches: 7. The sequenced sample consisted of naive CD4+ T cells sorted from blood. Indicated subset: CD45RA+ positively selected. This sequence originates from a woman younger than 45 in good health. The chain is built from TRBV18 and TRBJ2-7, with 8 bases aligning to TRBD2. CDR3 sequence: CASSPSTSVIYEQYF. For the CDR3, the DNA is TGTGCCAGCTCACCTTCGACTAGCGTCATCTACGAGCAGTACTTC.